This entry lists 16 T cell receptor beta chains sequenced from one sample in a study of blood T cell repertoires in COVID-19. Some clones are missing from TCRdb's copy, which holds only in-frame ones; the method was immunoSEQ multiplex PCR. The repertoire holds about 180,000 clones, with roughly 80% as singletons. The sample comprised PBMCs or T cells enriched from blood (not recorded which). The receptor set was obtained from a woman between 40 and 55 years old with acute COVID-19.

The chain has TRBV2 and TRBJ1-2; D call uncertain. The V gene's germline CDR1 is SNHLY and CDR2 FYNNEI. The CDR3 has 13 amino acids. Trimming shortened V by 6 bases and J by 2 bases, and 10 bases separated the two germline ends. Written as DNA, the CDR3 is TGTGCCAGCAGCGCCGGGTGGAACTATGGCTACACCTTC. Residues: CASSAGWNYGYTF.

This chain uses TRBV6-2 or TRBV6-3 with TRBJ1-1; TRBD1 agrees at 9 bases. The CDR3 loop spans 15 amino acids. Germline CDR1 is MNHEY and CDR2 is SVGEGT. J lost 3 bases, V lost 5 bases, and 7 bases had no gene match. The CDR3 loop reads CASSTEDRGYTEAFF. CDR3 DNA: TGTGCCAGCAGTACGGAGGACAGGGGTTACACTGAAGCTTTCTTT.

This clone was seen more than once but under ten times. This chain links TRBV3-1 (or the pseudogene TRBV3-2) with TRBJ1-6, with 7 bases aligning to TRBD1. The CDR3 covers 14 residues. Germline V gene data show CDR1 as LGHDT and CDR2 as YNNKEL (reference sequence). Trimming cost V 3 bases and J 9 bases; bases outside gene matches: 5. This CDR3 is CASSHGQGVSPLHF. The CDR3 DNA reads TGTGCCAGCAGCCATGGCCAGGGGGTTTCACCCCTCCACTTT.

The CDR3 DNA reads TGTGCCACCAGCAGAGATCGGTGGGCAGGGGTTGTCCCTGAAGCTTTCTTT. It translates to CATSRDRWAGVVPEAFF. V gene TRBV15 combines with J gene TRBJ1-1; tentative D call: TRBD1 (6 bases). Trimming pared 0 bases from V and 6 bases from J, leaving 20 bases between. The germline V gene encodes CDR1 LNHNV and CDR2 YYDKDF (reference sequence). The CDR3 runs 17 residues.

The V call is TRBV11-3, the J call TRBJ2-5; weak D call: TRBD2 (6 bases). Germline CDR1 and CDR2: SGHNT and YENEEA. Trimming cost V 5 bases and J 3 bases, with 10 bases left between them. CDR3 length: 13 amino acids. The CDR3 sequence: CASSPGSEETQYF. The CDR3 DNA reads TGTGCCAGCAGCCCCGGGAGTGAAGAGACCCAGTACTTC.

The V and J genes are TRBV11-2 and TRBJ2-7, with 8 nucleotides matching TRBD1. Germline CDR1 is SGHAT and CDR2 is FQNNGV. V lost 5 bases, J lost 1 base, and 7 bases stayed unmatched. CDR3 length: 15 residues. The CDR3 sequence is CASSTPTGDSYEQYF. Written as DNA, the CDR3 is TGTGCCAGCAGCACCCCGACAGGGGATTCCTACGAGCAGTACTTC.

The J gene is TRBJ2-1, the V gene TRBV29-1, with 7 bases aligning to TRBD2. The CDR3 is made up of 15 amino acids. The junction had 18 bases not matched to a gene; V was cut back by 7 bases and J by 9 bases. CDR1 is SQVTM and CDR2 is ANQGSEA in the germline V gene. The CDR3 sequence is CSGLPLAGVETEQFF. In nucleotides, the CDR3 is TGCAGCGGCCTTCCGCTGGCGGGAGTGGAGACTGAGCAGTTCTTC.

The rearrangement joins TRBV7-9 to TRBJ2-7; the D is unclear. V gave up 2 bases and J gave up 4 bases, with 3 bases separating them. The CDR3 is made up of 11 amino acids. Germline V gene data show CDR1 as SEHNR and CDR2 as FQNEAQ (reference sequence). CDR3 bases: TGTGCCAGCAGCTTAACTTACGAGCAGTACTTC. This encodes CASSLTYEQYF. Variable domain in full (rest from reference TRBV7-9 and TRBJ2-7): DTGVSQNPRHKITKRGQNVTFRCDPISEHNRLYWYRQTLGQGPEFLTYFQNEAQLEKSRLLSDRFSAERPKGSFSTLEIQRTEQGDSAMYLCASSLTYEQYFGPGTRLTVT.

V usage is TRBV18 and J usage is TRBJ1-1; 12 positions agree with TRBD1. Germline loops: CDR1 KGHSH, CDR2 LQKENI. The CDR3 length is 17 residues. J lost 5 bases, V lost 5 bases, and 12 bases had no gene match. CDR3 coding DNA: TGTGCCAGCTCAACACTCGGGACAGGGGGCGCCGAAACTGAAGCTTTCTTT. Translated, it gives CASSTLGTGGAETEAFF.

This CDR3 reads CASSVGLYEGLAGTTDTQYF. Here the CDR3 DNA reads TGTGCCAGCAGCGTAGGATTATATGAGGGACTAGCGGGAACCACAGATACGCAGTATTTT. The rearrangement joins TRBV9 to TRBJ2-3; 13 nucleotides align to TRBD2. Germline trimming cut 0 bases from V and 2 bases from J; bases unmatched to any gene: 12. This CDR3 is 20 amino acids long. Germline V CDR1 and CDR2: SGDLS, YYNGEE.

The V and J genes are TRBV6-2 or TRBV6-3 and TRBJ2-1; TRBD1 matches 9 bases. The length of the CDR3 is 15 residues. Germline V CDR1 and CDR2: MNHEY, SVGEGT. The trim removed 5 bases at V and 7 bases at J, leaving 9 bases unmatched. The CDR3 reads CASSRNRDRVNEQFF. Written as DNA, the CDR3 is TGTGCCAGCAGTCGTAACCGGGACAGGGTGAATGAGCAGTTCTTC.

The J gene is TRBJ1-2, the V gene TRBV19; D unresolved. There are 12 residues in the CDR3. The germline V gene encodes CDR1 LNHDA and CDR2 SQIVND (reference sequence). Trimming stripped 4 bases from V and 3 bases from J, with 6 bases between. The CDR3 protein is CASSRSDYGYTF. CDR3 sequence (DNA): TGTGCCAGTAGTAGGTCAGACTATGGCTACACCTTC.

This clone has a handful of counts. CDR3 sequence reads: CASSLGTGSPNEQFF. In nucleotides, the CDR3 is TGTGCCAGCAGCTTAGGGACAGGGAGCCCCAATGAGCAGTTCTTC. This rearrangement joins TRBV7-6 to TRBJ2-1; 8 nucleotides line up with TRBD1. The CDR3 is 15 amino acids. J lost 6 bases, V lost 1 base, and 5 bases had no gene match. Per the germline V gene, CDR1 is SGHVS and CDR2 is FNYEAQ.

The chain couples TRBV5-5 to TRBJ2-1, with D perhaps TRBD2 (5 bases). Germline values: CDR1 SGHKS, CDR2 YYEKEE (reference sequence). The CDR3 has 15 residues. Trimming pared 0 bases from V and 6 bases from J, leaving 13 bases between. The CDR3 coding sequence is TGTGCCAGCAGCTTGGCGGGGAGCCGGGGCAATGAGCAGTTCTTC. It yields the protein CASSLAGSRGNEQFF.

CDR3 coding DNA: TGCAGCGTCACAACCCTCCCCGGACAGGCTGCTTACGAGCAGTACTTC. This translates into CSVTTLPGQAAYEQYF. The chain has TRBV29-1 and TRBJ2-7, with TRBD1 matching over 7 bases. The CDR3 runs 16 residues. V was pared by 6 bases and J by 4 bases, with 18 bases of the junction left unmatched. CDR1 and CDR2 from the germline V gene are SQVTM and ANQGSEA.

CDR3 residues: CASSIAGRATGANVLTF. Here the CDR3 DNA reads TGTGCCAGTAGTATAGCGGGCAGGGCGACTGGGGCCAACGTCCTGACTTTC. V usage is TRBV19 and J usage is TRBJ2-6; D perhaps matches TRBD1 (5 bases). Germline lookup yields CDR1 LNHDA and CDR2 SQIVND (reference sequence). The CDR3 runs 17 residues. V dropped 1 base and J dropped 2 bases, with 12 bases sitting between them. Full variable domain (remainder filled in from reference TRBV19 and TRBJ2-6): DGGITQSPKYLFRKEGQNVTLSCEQNLNHDAMYWYRQDPGQGLRLIYYSQIVNDFQKGDIAEGYSVSREKKESFPLTVTSAQKNPTAFYLCASSIAGRATGANVLTFGAGSRLTVL.